This entry lists 25 T cell receptor beta chains sequenced from one sample in a study of T cells after yellow fever vaccination. From the 5' RACE reads, TCRdb called clonotypes with MiXCR, one entry per CDR3 protein. The table includes 25,000 or so distinct CDR3 sequences, roughly 4.5% detected once. The source material was PBMCs, either bulk or a sorted T-cell subset (CD4+, CD8+, memory, or dextramer-sorted; not recorded which), sampled on the day of the yellow fever booster vaccination. All receptors derive from a man between 18 and 29 years old who received the YFV17D yellow fever vaccine.

This clonotype occurred many times. The rearrangement links TRBV15 to TRBJ2-1; D call uncertain. CDR3 size: 14 residues. Deletions cut 0 bases from V and 5 bases from J, with 8 bases between. CDR1 and CDR2 from the germline V gene are LNHNV and YYDKDF (reference sequence). The CDR3 reads CATSRDLADNEQFF. The CDR3 region has the DNA TGTGCCACCAGCAGAGATCTGGCGGACAATGAGCAGTTCTTC.

This clonotype was counted many times. This rearrangement joins TRBV9 to TRBJ1-2; 10 bases are shared with TRBD1. Looked up from germline, CDR1 is SGDLS and CDR2 is YYNGEE. The CDR3 length is 16 residues. Trimming took 4 bases from V and 5 from J; bases not matched to a gene: 11. CDR3 coding DNA: TGTGCCAGCAGCTCAGCCGGGACAGGGGTTGGGTATGGCTACACCTTC. Its translation is CASSSAGTGVGYGYTF.

Only a few counts were recorded for this clonotype. The J gene is TRBJ2-1, the V gene TRBV5-4, with TRBD1 identical over 8 bases. The ends lost 4 bases at V and 7 bases at J; junction bases unmatched: 13. Per germline, CDR1 SGHNT and CDR2 YYREEE (reference sequence). The CDR3 is 16 amino acids. This CDR3 is CASSAPTGDGLNEQFF. In DNA, the CDR3 is TGTGCCAGCAGCGCCCCGACAGGGGATGGGTTAAATGAGCAGTTCTTC.

The table lists this clonotype with many counts. This chain uses TRBV27 with TRBJ2-3; TRBD2 aligns across 8 bases. The CDR3 is made up of 17 amino acids. With 5 bases clipped from V and 2 bases from J, the junction kept 12 bases outside the gene matches. The germline V gene has CDR1 MNHEY and CDR2 SMNVEV (reference sequence). CDR3 protein: CASSPVGGGGPTDTQYF. The CDR3 bases are TGTGCCAGCAGTCCCGTCGGGGGGGGCGGGCCCACAGATACGCAGTATTTT.

The table lists this clonotype with many counts. CDR3 bases: TGTGCCAGCAGCCCGCGGCCCTTCTCTGGAAACACCATATATTTT. Translating gives CASSPRPFSGNTIYF. The chain has TRBV12-3 or TRBV12-4 and TRBJ1-3, with D unclear. This CDR3 spans 15 amino acids. V lost 6 bases to trimming and J lost 0 bases, with 12 bases between them.

The chain joins TRBV4-3 to TRBJ1-1; no reliable D call. This CDR3 has 15 residues. V shed 4 bases and J shed 0 bases, with 12 bases lying between them. Germline V CDR1 and CDR2: LGHNA, YSLEER. The CDR3 bases are TGCGCCAGCAGCCTATTTTCGAGGGTGAACACTGAAGCTTTCTTT. Its translation: CASSLFSRVNTEAFF.

This clonotype was seen at least ten times. J is TRBJ2-4 and V is TRBV5-1; D is unclear. Trimming left V 0 bases short and J 6 bases short, with 7 bases between. The V gene's germline CDR1 is SGHRS and CDR2 YFSETQ. The CDR3 loop spans 13 amino acids. The CDR3 DNA reads TGCGCCAGCAGCTTGGGTTGGACAAACATTCAGTACTTC. Its protein product is CASSLGWTNIQYF.

This clonotype was counted ten times or more. The J gene is TRBJ2-7, the V gene TRBV5-6; TRBD2 matches at 7 bases. The CDR3 totals 12 residues. V shed 3 bases and J 7 bases; nucleotides not matched to a gene: 4. The germline V gene encodes CDR1 SGHDT and CDR2 YYEEEE. CDR3 DNA sequence: TGTGCCAGCAGCTGGGGGGAGGGGGAGCAGTACGTC. It codes for CASSWGEGEQYV.

Many counts were recorded for this clonotype. The CDR3 DNA is TGTGCCAGCAGCAAAGGGGGACAGGGACCTTACGAGCAGTACTTC. Its protein product is CASSKGGQGPYEQYF. The chain joins TRBV21-1 to TRBJ2-7; the D call in the table, TRBD1, was not verified against the DNA. TRBV21-1 corresponds to a pseudogene. The length of the CDR3 is 15 residues.

This clonotype showed up many times. The genes are TRBV7-2 and TRBJ2-5, with D possibly being TRBD2 (5 bases). This CDR3 is built from 16 residues. Germline assignment: CDR1 SGHTA and CDR2 FQGNSA. Trimming left V 4 bases short and J 1 base short, with 16 bases between. CDR3 protein: CASSSTPSGTQETQYF. The CDR3 region has the DNA TGTGCCAGCAGCTCAACCCCGAGCGGTACCCAAGAGACCCAGTACTTC. Combining the CDR3 with reference TRBV7-2 and TRBJ2-5 gives the whole variable domain GAGVSQSPSNKVTEKGKDVELRCDPISGHTALYWYRQSLGQGLEFLIYFQGNSAPDKSGLPSDRFSAERTGGSVSTLTIQRTQQEDSAVYLCASSSTPSGTQETQYFGPGTRLLVL.

Many counts were recorded for this clonotype. This chain joins TRBV29-1 and TRBJ2-1, with D possibly TRBD1 on 6 matching bases. The CDR3 extends over 14 amino acids. CDR1 SQVTM and CDR2 ANQGSEA come from the germline V gene. V was trimmed by 3 bases and J by 8 bases, leaving 17 bases between them. CDR3 sequence reads: CSVDMGALTDEQFF. The CDR3 coding sequence is TGCAGCGTTGATATGGGGGCCCTGACTGATGAGCAGTTCTTC.

This clonotype was counted ten times or more. The chain links TRBV13 to TRBJ2-3, with TRBD2 matching over 12 bases. Unmatched junction bases numbered 15, after V lost 2 bases and J lost 3 bases. CDR1 PRHDT and CDR2 FYEKMQ come from the germline V gene (reference sequence). The CDR3 sequence is 20 residues long. The CDR3 sequence: CASSLRYGASGGARTDTQYF. The CDR3 DNA reads as TGTGCCAGCAGCTTACGTTATGGGGCTAGCGGGGGGGCCAGGACAGATACGCAGTATTTT.

This clonotype was recorded many times. This chain links TRBV5-1 with TRBJ2-3; the D is unclear. The CDR3 sequence is 16 residues long. V gave up 0 bases and J gave up 1 base, with 12 bases separating them. CDR1 is SGHRS and CDR2 is YFSETQ in the germline V gene. CDR3 nucleotide sequence: TGCGCCAGCAGCTTGGCCCTTCTATCGGGCACAGATACGCAGTATTTT. Translation gives CASSLALLSGTDTQYF.

With respect to this clonotype: The junction departs from germline at one end; a sequencing error may be responsible. The chain joins TRBV12-3 or TRBV12-4 to TRBJ1-4; D is uncertain. There are 14 residues in the CDR3. CDR3 in DNA: TGTGGCAGCAGTTTGGCCGGAGTTCCTGAAAAACTGTTTTTT. Its protein product is CGSSLAGVPEKLFF.

As for this clonotype: This could be a read error, since a much larger clone is one nucleotide away. The V and J genes are TRBV18 and TRBJ2-7; D unresolved. The CDR3 is 12 residues long. Germline loops: CDR1 KGHSH, CDR2 LQKENI. V dropped 5 bases and J dropped 3 bases, with 8 bases sitting between them. The CDR3 DNA reads as TGTGCCAGCTCATCCTCAGGCTACGAGCAGTACTTC. Translated: CASSSSGYEQYF.

This clonotype occurred many times. This chain links TRBV20-1 with TRBJ2-5, with D tentatively TRBD2 (5 bases). V lost 3 bases to trimming and J lost 4 bases, with 12 bases between them. Looked up from germline, CDR1 is DFQATT and CDR2 is SNEGSKA (reference sequence). The CDR3 has 13 residues. The CDR3 spells CSASADLRETQYF. Here the CDR3 DNA reads TGCAGTGCTAGCGCGGACTTAAGAGAGACCCAGTACTTC.

This clonotype was found many times. The chain uses TRBV20-1 and TRBJ1-2; D is unclear. Per germline, CDR1 DFQATT and CDR2 SNEGSKA (reference sequence). The CDR3 length is 17 residues. The V and J ends lost 0 bases and 0 bases respectively, with 17 bases between them. CDR3 sequence: CSARDHVTPKANYGYTF. For the CDR3, the DNA is TGCAGTGCTAGAGATCACGTAACACCCAAAGCTAACTATGGCTACACCTTC.

Only a few counts were recorded for this clonotype. This rearrangement joins TRBV20-1 to TRBJ2-5; D unresolved. The CDR3 extends over 14 amino acids. Between the trimmed V and J ends, which lost 0 bases and 2 bases, there was a span of 10 bases. CDR1 is DFQATT and CDR2 is SNEGSKA in the germline V gene (reference sequence). The CDR3 bases are TGCAGTGCTAGAGATCTGGGGAATCAAGAGACCCAGTACTTC. Protein product: CSARDLGNQETQYF.

This clonotype was counted ten times or more. CDR3 protein: CASSLQQTSEYF. CDR3 bases: TGTGCCAGCAGCTTACAACAGACATCAGAGTATTTT. The chain combines TRBV7-2 with TRBJ2-3; D not certain. Germline assignment: CDR1 SGHTA and CDR2 FQGNSA. The CDR3 sequence is 12 residues long. Trimming stripped 2 bases from V and 13 bases from J, with 13 bases between.

This clonotype has more than one count but fewer than ten. The V call is TRBV3-1, the J call TRBJ2-5; D not resolved. There are 12 residues in the CDR3. Per the germline V gene, CDR1 is LGHDT and CDR2 is YNNKEL (reference sequence). Trimming stripped 3 bases from V and 4 bases from J, with 6 bases between. DNA for the CDR3: TGTGCCAGCAGCCATCCTGGAGAGACCCAGTACTTC. Its protein product is CASSHPGETQYF.

This clonotype was counted between two and nine times. This rearrangement joins TRBV19 to TRBJ2-1; 10 bases match TRBD1. The CDR3 loop spans 15 amino acids. CDR1 is LNHDA, CDR2 SQIVND, per germline (reference sequence). V shed 6 bases and J 6 bases; nucleotides not matched to a gene: 8. CDR3 residues: CASSVLGTGVNEQFF. CDR3 in DNA: TGTGCCAGTAGCGTTTTGGGGACAGGGGTCAATGAGCAGTTCTTC.

This clonotype was detected many times. In DNA, the CDR3 is TGCGCCAGCAGCCCGGAGCCCGGGGCCTACACTGAAGCTTTCTTT. It codes for CASSPEPGAYTEAFF. The J gene is TRBJ1-1, the V gene TRBV5-1; TRBD1 might be the D (5 bases). The ends were cut back, 4 bases at V and 3 bases at J, with 16 bases in the middle. Germline assignment: CDR1 SGHRS and CDR2 YFSETQ. This CDR3 comprises 15 residues.

This chain joins TRBV4-2 and TRBJ2-3; D may be TRBD2 (5 bases). V was cut by 2 bases and J by 0 bases, with 12 bases left in between. The CDR3 runs 16 residues. The germline CDR1 and CDR2 sequences are LGHNA and YNFKEQ. As DNA, the CDR3 is TGTGCCAGCAGCCAAAAAGCCCGGACTAGCACAGATACGCAGTATTTT. Amino acid sequence: CASSQKARTSTDTQYF.

This clonotype has at least ten counts. V gene TRBV6-2 or TRBV6-3 combines with J gene TRBJ1-5, with a tentative D call TRBD1 (5 bases). The germline gives CDR1 MNHEY, CDR2 SVGEGT. The CDR3 sequence is 15 residues long. V lost 6 bases, J lost 5 bases, and 17 bases lay in between. Here the CDR3 reads CASSWGMERDQPQHF. The DNA of the CDR3 is TGTGCCAGCAGCTGGGGGATGGAGAGGGATCAGCCCCAGCATTTT.

This clonotype was observed many times. The gene calls are TRBV5-4 and TRBJ2-3; TRBD1 is a possible D gene (7 bases). This CDR3 spans 15 amino acids. Trimming pared 4 bases from V and 7 bases from J, leaving 19 bases between. Per germline, CDR1 SGHNT and CDR2 YYREEE (reference sequence). The CDR3 coding sequence is TGTGCCAGCAGCCTGTGGAGGGGGCGAAGGAATACGCAGTATTTT. Translated: CASSLWRGRRNTQYF.